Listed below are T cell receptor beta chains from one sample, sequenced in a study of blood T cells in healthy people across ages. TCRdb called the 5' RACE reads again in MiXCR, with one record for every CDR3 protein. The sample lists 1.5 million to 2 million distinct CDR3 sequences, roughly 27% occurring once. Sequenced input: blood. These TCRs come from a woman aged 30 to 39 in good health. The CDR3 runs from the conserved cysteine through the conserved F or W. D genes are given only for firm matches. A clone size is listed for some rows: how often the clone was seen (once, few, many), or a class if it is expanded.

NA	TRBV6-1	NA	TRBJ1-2	TGTGCCAGCAGAGAACAGGCGGGCTATGGCTACACCTTC	CASREQAGYGYTF
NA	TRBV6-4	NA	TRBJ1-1	TGTGCCAGCAGTGACAGGGGGAGCACAGATACTGAAGCTTTCTTT	CASSDRGSTDTEAFF
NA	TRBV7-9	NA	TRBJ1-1	TGTGCCAGCAGCGGGCGGACAGCCAACCTCTGGGCTTTCTTT	CASSGRTANLWAFF
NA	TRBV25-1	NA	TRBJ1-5	TGTGCCAGCAGTGTGGCGCTCTCGGGCCAGCCCCAGCATTTT	CASSVALSGQPQHF
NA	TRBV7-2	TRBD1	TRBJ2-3	TGTGCCAGCGGAGGACAGGGCACAGATACGCAGTATTTT	CASGGQGTDTQYF
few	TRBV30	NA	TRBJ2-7	TGTGCCTGGAGTGTAAGCGGAGGGGACTACGAGCAGTACTTC	CAWSVSGGDYEQYF
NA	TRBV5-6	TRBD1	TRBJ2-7	TGTGCCAGCAGCCCACTTGGACAGGGCCACGAGCAGTACTTC	CASSPLGQGHEQYF
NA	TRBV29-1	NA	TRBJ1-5	TGCAGCCTCATCCGGGGGCAGCCCCAGCATTTT	CSLIRGQPQHF
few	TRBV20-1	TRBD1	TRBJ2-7	TGCAGTGCTAGCGTCCGACAGGGGGAAGCCTACGAGCAGTACTTC	CSASVRQGEAYEQYF
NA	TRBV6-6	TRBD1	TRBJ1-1	TGTGCCAGCAGTTACAGGACAGGGTCCACTGAAGCTTTCTTT	CASSYRTGSTEAFF
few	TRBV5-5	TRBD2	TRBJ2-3	TGTGCCAGCAGCGAGGGACTAGCGGGGGGGCTAGATACGCAGTATTTT	CASSEGLAGGLDTQYF
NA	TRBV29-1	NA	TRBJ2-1	TGCAGCGTTGAAGAAACTCTAGGAAATGGGCAGTTCTTC	CSVEETLGNGQFF
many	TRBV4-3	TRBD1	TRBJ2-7	TGCGCCAGCAGCCAAGACAACAGGGGCTACGAGCAGTACTTC	CASSQDNRGYEQYF
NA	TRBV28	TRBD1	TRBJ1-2	TGTGCCGGCAGTCCGATCGACAGGGGGCCATACTATGGCTACACCTTC	CAGSPIDRGPYYGYTF
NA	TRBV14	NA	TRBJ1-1	TGTGCCAGCAGCCATACTAAGCGGATGAACACTGAGGCTTTCTTT	CASSHTKRMNTEAFF
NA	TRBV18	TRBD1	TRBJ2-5	TGTGCCAGCTCACGGGACAGACAAGGGACCCAGTACTTC	CASSRDRQGTQYF
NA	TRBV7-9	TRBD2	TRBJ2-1	TGTGCCAGCAGCTCCCCAGGACTAGCGGCTTCCTACAATGAGCAGTTCTTC	CASSSPGLAASYNEQFF
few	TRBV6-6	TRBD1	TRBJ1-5	TGTACCAGCCGCTTGGACAGGGGTGGCAATCAGCCCCAGCATTTT	CTSRLDRGGNQPQHF
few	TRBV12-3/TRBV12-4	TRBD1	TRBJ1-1	TGTGCCAGCAGTAGCGACAGGGTGGCTGAAGCTTTCTTT	CASSSDRVAEAFF
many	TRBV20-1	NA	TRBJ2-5	TGCAGTGCGTCCCCCGCTGGGCAGGAGACCCAGTACTTC	CSASPAGQETQYF
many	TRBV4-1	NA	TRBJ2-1	TGCGCCAGCCGGGACCTTTTGGGAAACAATGAGCAGTTCTTC	CASRDLLGNNEQFF
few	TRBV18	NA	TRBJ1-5	TGTGCCAGCTCACCACAGGGGGATAGCAATCGGCCCCAGCATTTT	CASSPQGDSNRPQHF
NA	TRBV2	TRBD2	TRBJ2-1	TGTGCCAGCAGGACCGGGACTAGCGGGGGTTTTACGCAGTTCTTC	CASRTGTSGGFTQFF
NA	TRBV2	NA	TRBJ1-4	TGTGCCAGCAGTGAGATAGCCCAGACCTTTAATGAAAAACTGTTTTTT	CASSEIAQTFNEKLFF
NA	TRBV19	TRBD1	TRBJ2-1	TGTGCCAGTAGTGCCCAGAGGACAGGTTACAATGAGCAGTTCTTC	CASSAQRTGYNEQFF
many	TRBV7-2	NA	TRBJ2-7	TGTGCCAGCAGCGCAGGGGTCTCCTACGAGCAGTACTTC	CASSAGVSYEQYF
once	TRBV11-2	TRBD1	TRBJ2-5	TGTGCCAGCGGCTCAGGGACAGGGCCTCAAGAGACCCAGTACTTC	CASGSGTGPQETQYF
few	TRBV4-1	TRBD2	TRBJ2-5	TGCGCCAGCAGCCAAGCGCGGGGGGGGATGGAGACCCAGTACTTC	CASSQARGGMETQYF
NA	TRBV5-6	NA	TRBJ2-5	TGTGCCAGCAGCCAACCGGGACAAGGGTCGGCGGTCCAAGAGACCCAGTACTTC	CASSQPGQGSAVQETQYF
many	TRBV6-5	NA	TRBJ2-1	TGTGCCAGCAGTAGAGGGCATTCGCAGTTCTTC	CASSRGHSQFF
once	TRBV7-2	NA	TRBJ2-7	TGTGCCAGCAGCCGGAGACAGGGAGGTGGATACGAGCAGTACTTC	CASSRRQGGGYEQYF